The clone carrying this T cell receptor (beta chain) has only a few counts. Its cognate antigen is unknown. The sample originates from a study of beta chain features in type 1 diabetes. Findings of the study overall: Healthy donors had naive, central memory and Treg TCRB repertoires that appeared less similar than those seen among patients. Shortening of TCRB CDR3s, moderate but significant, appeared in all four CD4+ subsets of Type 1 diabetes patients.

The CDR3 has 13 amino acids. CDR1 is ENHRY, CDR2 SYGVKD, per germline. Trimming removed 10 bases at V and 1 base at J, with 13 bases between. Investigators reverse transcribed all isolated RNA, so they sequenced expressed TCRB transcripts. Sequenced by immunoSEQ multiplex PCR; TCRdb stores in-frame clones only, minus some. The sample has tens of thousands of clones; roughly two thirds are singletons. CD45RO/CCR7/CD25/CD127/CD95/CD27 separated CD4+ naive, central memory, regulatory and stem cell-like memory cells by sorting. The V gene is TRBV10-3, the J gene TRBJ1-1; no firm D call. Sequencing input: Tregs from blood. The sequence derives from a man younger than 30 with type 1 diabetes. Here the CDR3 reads CATTEQKNTEAFF. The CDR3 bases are TGTGCCACTACAGAACAGAAGAACACTGAAGCTTTCTTT.